The 26 T cell receptor beta chains below come from one sample, sequenced in a study of T cell repertoires in cytomegalovirus infection. Their antigens remain unidentified. TCRdb recomputed calls from the reads with MiXCR, one row per CDR3 protein. The sample has about 830,000 distinct CDR3 sequences, 32% seen once. Specimen: cultured CD8+ T cells from PBMCs, collected from culture after CMV antigen stimulation. All receptors come from a human donor in good health (CMV status not recorded). Some clones in this sample may be carry-over from other donors' samples.

Only a few counts were recorded for this clonotype. This rearrangement joins TRBV7-9 to TRBJ1-1, with a weak D call TRBD1 (6 bases). This CDR3 is built from 16 residues. Germline V gene lookup returns CDR1 SEHNR and CDR2 FQNEAQ (reference sequence). Trimming removed 5 bases from V and 3 bases from J, with 19 bases in between. The CDR3, as DNA: TGTGCCAGCAGCGCAAGCAGGGGCGGGGGGTACACTGAAGCTTTCTTT. Translation gives CASSASRGGGYTEAFF.

Notes on this clonotype: One end of the junction does not line up with germline, which may come from a read error. The CDR3 nucleotides are TGTGCCAGCGCCCGGGCACTAGCGGGGGGAAACACCGGGGAGCAGTTTTTT. Translated, it gives CASARALAGGNTGEQFF. The V gene is TRBV2, the J gene TRBJ2-2, with 12 bases that match TRBD2. The CDR3 has 17 amino acids. Looked up from germline, CDR1 is SNHLY and CDR2 is FYNNEI. Using reference TRBV2 and TRBJ2-2 for the parts outside the CDR3, the full variable domain is EPEVTQTPSHQVTQMGQEVILRCVPISNHLYFYWYRQILGQKVEFLVSFYNNEISEKSEIFDDQFSVERPDGSNFTLKIRSTKLEDSAMYFCASARALAGGNTGEQFFGEGSRLTVL.

This rearrangement joins TRBV6-1 to TRBJ2-7; D is undetermined. Between the trimmed V and J ends, which lost 4 bases and 3 bases, there was a span of 10 bases. The CDR3 totals 13 residues. Germline loops: CDR1 MNHNS, CDR2 SASEGT. CDR3 bases: TGTGCCAGCAGTGTAGGGCTGCGCTACGAGCAGTACGTC. This codes for CASSVGLRYEQYV.

This rearrangement joins TRBV6-1 to TRBJ2-1, with 11 bases fitting TRBD2. The CDR3 loop spans 14 amino acids. Germline CDR1 MNHNS, CDR2 SASEGT. The ends lost 9 bases at V and 4 bases at J; junction bases unmatched: 5. The CDR3 DNA follows: TGTGCCAGTCCGGGACTAGCGGTTTACAATGAGCAGTTCTTC. This translates into CASPGLAVYNEQFF.

The CDR3 DNA follows: TGTGCCAGCAGTTCCACACCCGGGGGGCTTAGCTCACCCCTCCACTTT. It is translated as CASSSTPGGLSSPLHF. J is TRBJ1-6 and V is TRBV28; tentatively, D is TRBD1 (6 bases). Germline assignment: CDR1 MDHEN and CDR2 SYDVKM. The V end lost 4 bases, the J end lost 10 bases, and 20 bases lay between the germline ends. This CDR3 is built from 16 residues.

This clonotype came up once. One junction end does not reproduce the germline sequence, and a read error may be involved. The V gene is TRBV7-1, the J gene TRBJ1-1, with D tentatively TRBD1 (5 bases). TRBV7-1 counts as an open reading frame of uncertain function. There are 13 residues in the CDR3. The CDR3 region is CANSLGENTEAFF. CDR3 coding DNA: TGTGCCAACAGCCTGGGGGAGAACACTGAAGCTTTCTTT.

Of note for this clonotype: The junction departs from the called germline gene at one end, perhaps through a read error. This chain joins TRBV7-8 and TRBJ2-3; possible D gene TRBD2, 6 bases. The length of the CDR3 is 13 residues. CDR1 and CDR2 (germline): SGHVS, FQNEAQ. Here the CDR3 reads CASSIIPGDMQYF. The CDR3 DNA reads TGTGCCAGCAGCATAATACCGGGAGATATGCAGTATTTT. Using reference TRBV7-8 and TRBJ2-3 for the parts outside the CDR3, the full variable domain is GAGVSQSPRYKVAKRGQDVALRCDPISGHVSLFWYQQALGQGPEFLTYFQNEAQLDKSGLPSDRFFAERPEGSVSTLKIQRTQQEDSAVYLCASSIIPGDMQYFGPGTRLTVL.

The chain links TRBV14 to TRBJ1-1; possible D gene TRBD1, 6 bases. There are 16 residues in the CDR3. Germline CDR1 SGHDN, CDR2 FVKESK. With 6 bases removed from V and 0 bases from J, the gap between germline ends came to 17 bases. The CDR3 bases are TGTGCCAGCAGTCAAACCCCACAGGGCATGAACACTGAAGCTTTCTTT. Its translation: CASSQTPQGMNTEAFF.

The chain employs TRBV6-6 and TRBJ1-4, with no clear D. Per germline, CDR1 MNHNY and CDR2 SVGAGI (reference sequence). There are 10 residues in the CDR3. Trimming cost V 8 bases and J 12 bases, with 10 bases left between them. The CDR3 DNA reads TGTGCCAGCGGGGTTGTAGAACTGTTTTTT. Translated: CASGVVELFF.

Comment on this clonotype: One junction end disagrees with the germline gene, perhaps due to a read error. The rearrangement uses TRBV7-6 and TRBJ2-7; no clear D gene. Looked up from germline, CDR1 is SGHVS and CDR2 is FNYEAQ. There are 11 residues in the CDR3. As DNA, the CDR3 is TGTGTCAGCAGCTTCGAGAACGAGCAGTACTTC. This translates into CVSSFENEQYF. The full variable domain, rest sourced from reference TRBV7-6 and TRBJ2-7, is GAGVSQSPRYKVTKRGQDVALRCDPISGHVSLYWYRQALGQGPEFLTYFNYEAQQDKSGLPNDRFSAERPEGSISTLTIQRTEQRDSAMYRCVSSFENEQYFGPGTRLTVT.

The V call is TRBV19, the J call TRBJ2-3; 8 bases agree with TRBD2. The CDR3 loop spans 15 amino acids. The germline V gene encodes CDR1 LNHDA and CDR2 SQIVND (reference sequence). V lost 8 bases to trimming and J lost 2 bases; unmatched junction nucleotides: 9. CDR3 sequence reads: CASAERGPFTDTQYF. CDR3 nucleotides: TGTGCCAGTGCCGAGCGGGGGCCCTTCACAGATACGCAGTATTTT.

The CDR3 nucleotides are TGTGCCAGCAGCCCCGGGGGTTATGAAAAACTGTTTTTT. Translating it yields CASSPGGYEKLFF. The chain employs TRBV12-3 or TRBV12-4 and TRBJ1-4; a weak D match, TRBD1 (5 bases). The CDR3 loop spans 13 amino acids. Trimming left V 6 bases short and J 6 bases short, with 11 bases between.

The sample holds a few counts of this clonotype. The rearrangement uses TRBV19 and TRBJ1-3; D gene unclear. The CDR3 is made up of 15 amino acids. Trimming took 5 bases from V and 0 from J, leaving 11 bases between them. Per germline, CDR1 LNHDA and CDR2 SQIVND (reference sequence). The CDR3 DNA reads TGTGCCAGTAGTCCGACATGGCTCTCTGGAAACACCATATATTTT. Translation gives CASSPTWLSGNTIYF.

This clonotype came up many times. The chain employs TRBV7-6 and TRBJ1-2; 7 bases fit TRBD1. There are 12 residues in the CDR3. Germline V gene data show CDR1 as SGHVS and CDR2 as FNYEAQ. V trimming: 4 bases; J trimming: 6 bases; junction bases outside the gene matches: 2. CDR3 loop: CASSSDRDGYTF. The CDR3 bases are TGTGCCAGCAGCTCAGACAGGGATGGCTACACCTTC.

The chain is built from TRBV2 and TRBJ1-5, with TRBD1 matching over 10 bases. Trimming took 8 bases from V and 1 from J; bases not matched to a gene: 14. CDR1 is SNHLY and CDR2 is FYNNEI in the germline V gene. The CDR3 covers 18 residues. CDR3 DNA sequence: TGTGCCAGCCCACGTCAGACAGGGGGCGAAGGGAGCAATCAGCCCCAGCATTTT. Translation gives CASPRQTGGEGSNQPQHF.

This clonotype came up a few times. The chain joins TRBV5-1 to TRBJ1-1; D possibly corresponds to TRBD1 (5 bases). The CDR3 sequence is 16 residues long. Trimming pared 0 bases from V and 0 bases from J, leaving 12 bases between. In germline, CDR1 is SGHRS, CDR2 YFSETQ. The CDR3 loop is CASSLGPGTVNTEAFF. As DNA, the CDR3 is TGCGCCAGCAGCTTGGGTCCCGGGACGGTGAACACTGAAGCTTTCTTT.

This clonotype was counted ten times or more. V gene TRBV7-8 combines with J gene TRBJ2-5, with 9 bases identical to TRBD1. This CDR3 is built from 15 residues. J gave up 2 bases and V 6 bases, and 7 bases lay outside the gene matches. Germline assignment: CDR1 SGHVS and CDR2 FQNEAQ. CDR3 protein: CASRTWTGAQETQYF. The CDR3 bases are TGTGCCAGCAGAACCTGGACAGGGGCGCAAGAGACCCAGTACTTC.

This clonotype was recorded many times. V is TRBV7-9 and J is TRBJ1-4, with D tentatively TRBD1 (5 bases). CDR1 SEHNR and CDR2 FQNEAQ come from the germline V gene (reference sequence). Trimming took 5 bases from V and 8 from J, leaving 9 bases between them. CDR3 length equals 12 residues. CDR3 residues: CASSDRGEKLFF. For the CDR3, the DNA is TGTGCCAGCAGCGACCGGGGCGAAAAACTGTTTTTT. The full variable domain, completed using reference TRBV7-9 and TRBJ1-4, is DTGVSQNPRHKITKRGQNVTFRCDPISEHNRLYWYRQTLGQGPEFLTYFQNEAQLEKSRLLSDRFSAERPKGSFSTLEIQRTEQGDSAMYLCASSDRGEKLFFGSGTQLSVL.

In this sample, this clonotype turned up a few times. The rearrangement joins TRBV7-9 to TRBJ1-2, with D unclear. The germline CDR1 and CDR2 sequences are SEHNR and FQNEAQ (reference sequence). The V end was cut by 4 bases, the J end by 4 bases, with 10 bases between. This CDR3 contains 13 residues. CDR3 protein: CASSSAALYGYTF. CDR3 nucleotide sequence: TGTGCCAGCAGCTCGGCCGCGCTCTATGGCTACACCTTC.

This chain uses TRBV29-1 with TRBJ1-1; D is unresolved. Deletions cut 5 bases from V and 0 bases from J, with 4 bases between. Germline V gene data show CDR1 as SQVTM and CDR2 as ANQGSEA. The length of the CDR3 is 11 residues. CDR3 nucleotides: TGCAGCGTTAACATGAACACTGAAGCTTTCTTT. This gives the protein CSVNMNTEAFF.

This clonotype appeared a few times. This sequence joins TRBV6-1 and TRBJ2-5; D is possibly TRBD1 (7 bases). From germline, CDR1 is MNHNS and CDR2 SASEGT. V lost 0 bases and J 5 bases, leaving 16 bases between the germline ends. This CDR3 region has 16 residues. The CDR3 loop is CASSEARGGGMETQYF. In DNA form, the CDR3 reads TGTGCCAGCAGTGAAGCGCGTGGAGGGGGCATGGAGACCCAGTACTTC.

This clonotype was found many times. The chain carries TRBV7-2 and TRBJ2-3; 11 bases are a match to TRBD2. CDR1 and CDR2 (germline): SGHTA, FQGNSA. Trimming removed 4 bases from V and 0 bases from J; junction bases left unmatched: 6. This CDR3 is built from 17 residues. DNA for the CDR3: TGTGCCAGCAGCTCCCTGCGACTAGCGGGGAGCACAGATACGCAGTATTTT. This encodes CASSSLRLAGSTDTQYF.

This clonotype was observed a handful of times. V usage is TRBV4-1 and J usage is TRBJ2-7; unclear D gene. Germline assignment: CDR1 MGHRA and CDR2 YSYEKL. The V end was cut by 1 base, the J end by 0 bases, with 7 bases between. This CDR3 is 14 amino acids long. The CDR3: CASSQGLISYEQYF. CDR3 sequence (DNA): TGCGCCAGCAGCCAAGGACTGATCTCCTACGAGCAGTACTTC.

A few counts support this clonotype. The chain carries TRBV11-3 and TRBJ1-5, with 7 bases identical to TRBD1. Germline V lookup: CDR1 SGHNT, CDR2 YENEEA. V trimming: 11 bases; J trimming: 3 bases; junction bases outside the gene matches: 10. The CDR3 is made up of 14 amino acids. CDR3 region: CAARTGVTNQPQHF. CDR3 nucleotide sequence: TGTGCCGCCAGAACAGGGGTTACCAATCAGCCCCAGCATTTT.

This clonotype occurred a few times. The chain carries TRBV12-3 or TRBV12-4 and TRBJ1-1; D remains ambiguous. CDR3 size: 17 residues. V dropped 3 bases and J dropped 1 base, with 18 bases sitting between them. The CDR3 DNA follows: TGTGCCAGCAGTTTTATTTCGCTGGGAAGAACGAACACTGAAGCTTTCTTT. This sequence encodes CASSFISLGRTNTEAFF.

In its sample, this clonotype was seen a few times. In nucleotides, the CDR3 is TGTGCCAGCAACCGACGACCTCATAACAGGGATACAGATACGCAGTATTTT. This encodes CASNRRPHNRDTDTQYF. The chain has TRBV6-2 or TRBV6-3 and TRBJ2-3; a weak D match, TRBD1 (6 bases). Germline values: CDR1 MNHEY, CDR2 SVGEGT. The CDR3 extends over 17 amino acids. V was cut by 7 bases and J by 3 bases, with 23 bases left in between.